This T cell receptor beta chain was captured by sequencing in a study of T cells in narcolepsy. The data were produced by immunoSEQ multiplex PCR, yet TCRdb's version contains in-frame clones alone and is incomplete. This sample has tens of thousands of clones; around 83% occur once, and the top ten carry about 0.69%. The source is a human donor with narcolepsy. The sample taken for sequencing was CD45RA- memory CD4+ T cells from PBMCs.

CDR3 amino acids: CASSQDPQRTSGRPPGWAQYF. CDR3 nucleotide sequence: TGTGCCAGCAGCCAAGACCCCCAAAGGACTAGCGGGAGGCCCCCGGGTTGGGCCCAGTACTTC. The chain joins TRBV14 to TRBJ2-5; 14 positions agree with TRBD2. CDR3 length: 21 amino acids. J lost 9 bases, V lost 0 bases, and 21 bases had no gene match. Germline CDR1 and CDR2: SGHDN and FVKESK.